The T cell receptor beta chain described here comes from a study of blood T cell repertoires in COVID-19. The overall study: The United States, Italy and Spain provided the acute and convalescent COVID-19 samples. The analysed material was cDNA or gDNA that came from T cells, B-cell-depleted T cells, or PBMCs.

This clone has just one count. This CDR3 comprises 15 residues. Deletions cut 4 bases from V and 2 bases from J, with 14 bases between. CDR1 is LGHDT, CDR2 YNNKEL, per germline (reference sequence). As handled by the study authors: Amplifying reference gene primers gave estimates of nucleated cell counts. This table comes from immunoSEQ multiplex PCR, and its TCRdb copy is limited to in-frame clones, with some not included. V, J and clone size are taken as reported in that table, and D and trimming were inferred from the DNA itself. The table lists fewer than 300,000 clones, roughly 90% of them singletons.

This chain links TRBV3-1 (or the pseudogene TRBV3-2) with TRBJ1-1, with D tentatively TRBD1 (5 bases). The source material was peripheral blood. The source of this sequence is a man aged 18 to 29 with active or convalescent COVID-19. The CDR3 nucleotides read TGTGCCAGCAGCCGCTATGAAGGGGTAAACACTGAAGCTTTCTTT. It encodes CASSRYEGVNTEAFF.